This TCR beta chain came from a study of spatial heterogeneity in lung cancer. Time point indicated: sample taken at primary tumor resection. Samples were donated by 72 untreated early-stage non-small cell lung cancer patients. Material for sequencing was whole RNA from tumor, nontumor lung or frozen PBMC, left unsorted. This clonotype has only a few counts. Its antigen is as yet unknown. As an off-target read in a library built for alpha chains, this beta chain has a frequency of little significance. Study-wide results and caveats: Tumor mutation counts were tracked by expanded intratumoral alpha and beta TCR counts. Coverage of tumor T cells, by estimate, reached around 7% for alpha chains and over 12% for beta chains.

The presence of a unique molecular identifier marked each TCR cDNA molecule. TCRdb re-called the 5' RACE reads with MiXCR, one entry per CDR3 protein. This sample has some 11,000 distinct CDR3 sequences, with roughly 5.2% found just once. This clonotype was obtained from a male donor with early-stage non-small cell lung cancer. The sample in question was lung tumor tissue, obtained at surgery.

The CDR3 reads CASTPGGDLSPLHF. The CDR3 nucleotides are TGTGCCAGCACCCCGGGAGGGGATCTTTCACCCCTCCACTTT. V usage is TRBV3-2 and J usage is TRBJ1-6. TRBV3-2 is tagged as a pseudogene. The CDR3 runs 14 residues.